One T cell receptor (beta chain) is described in this entry. Primed by a sample-barcoded 5' primer and a J-beta primer mix, a second PCR proceeded for roughly 7 to 11 cycles. TCRdb re-analysed the 5' RACE reads in MiXCR, keeping a single row per CDR3 protein. The data contain 700,000 to 950,000 distinct CDR3 sequences, about three fifths of them singletons. This record comes from a study of blood T cells in healthy people across ages. V lost 8 bases and J 6 bases, leaving 16 bases between the germline ends. The length of the CDR3 is 14 residues. Per germline, CDR1 MNHEY and CDR2 SMNVEV (reference sequence). Every participating donor contributed 8.5 to 10 milliliters of peripheral blood through a draw.

The chain is built from TRBV27 and TRBJ1-4; the D gene is possibly TRBD1 (5 bases). This TCR was sampled from a man aged 30 to 45 in good health. The source material was blood. The DNA of the CDR3 is TGTGCCAGCGGGGGGAGGGGATATTATGAAAAACTGTTTTTT. Its protein is CASGGRGYYEKLFF.